Included here is one T cell receptor (beta chain) sequence, with context. Its cognate antigen is unknown. Other nucleotide sequences from this sample produce the same CDR3. Assay used: immunoSEQ multiplex PCR; TCRdb lists only in-frame clones, some missing. The sample yields some 1,900,000 clones, just under 95% seen once. The data are from a study of shared clonotypes between healthy human individuals. Overall study findings and caveats: The study generally estimated greater richness for naive than memory subsets.

Positive CCR7 selection of CD45RO-negative cells yielded the naive CD8 cells, and terminally differentiated effector memory CD45RA+ cells were excluded. Trimming took off 1 base at V and 7 bases at J, with 8 bases between the two ends. Germline CDR1 SGHAT, CDR2 FQNNGV. CDR3 size: 13 residues. The clonotype was recovered from a young man in good health. The chain uses TRBV11-2 and TRBJ2-1, with a possible D match to TRBD2 (5 bases). Sequenced sample: naive CD8+ T cells sorted from blood. The CDR3 DNA is TGTGCCAGCAGCTTAGGGACGGGGAATGAGCAGTTCTTC. Residues: CASSLGTGNEQFF.